Sequencing of this T cell receptor (beta chain) was carried out in a study of blood T cell repertoires in COVID-19. Across the study: Spain, Italy and the United States supplied samples that represented acute and convalescent COVID-19.

The assay was immunoSEQ multiplex PCR, and TCRdb's table has in-frame clones only and misses some. This sample yields 200,000 to 250,000 clones, of which around 82% are seen a single time; around 3.3% belongs to the top ten. The CDR3 sequence is 15 residues long. Germline V CDR1 and CDR2: LGHDT, YNNKEL (reference sequence). The J segment lost 7 bases and the V segment lost 5 bases, leaving 12 bases of the junction unmatched. This TCR was sampled from a woman aged 80 or over with acute or convalescent COVID-19. This rearrangement joins TRBV3-1 (or the pseudogene TRBV3-2) to TRBJ2-7; 9 bases match TRBD1. Sequenced: peripheral blood. In DNA, the CDR3 is TGTGCCAGCAGCGCAGGAGGGACAGGGCCTGGGGAGCAGTACTTC. Its translation is CASSAGGTGPGEQYF.